The present T cell receptor (beta chain) was sequenced within a study of blood T cell repertoires in COVID-19 (dated by TCRdb to 2020 to 2021). General notes on the study: The collaborator samples originated in the United States, Italy and Spain and spanned the acute and convalescent phases of COVID-19. A de-identified subject ID, COVID-19 status, age in years and sex were almost always included in the sample metadata. Samples were obtained from the ongoing ImmuneRACE study (first 160 participants) and from about 1,300 subjects provided by 6 global collaborators. The dataset comprised deeply sampled blood TCRbeta repertoires from subjects exposed to, actively infected with, or recovered from COVID-19. Where HLA class I and class II types were available, the types were taken from metadata supplied by the sample provider, not from assay-based typing. The material from the prospective study consisted of cDNA or gDNA derived from T cells, B-cell-depleted T cells, or PBMCs. The repertoires were made available in a free public database intended to serve as a resource for research on the immune response to SARS-CoV-2.

A remark on this clone: Its antigen remains unidentified. Within one base of it there is no much larger clone, and no base qualities were kept.

V is reduced by 4 bases and J by 14 bases, leaving a spacing of 15 bases between them. Including cysteine and phenylalanine, the CDR3 has 12 amino acids. Left in the record is the CDR3 DNA by itself, 36 bases read in frame from the first base. The CDR1 and CDR2 encoded by the germline V gene are SNHLY and FYNNEI. TCRbeta CDR3 regions were amplified from genomic DNA using the immunoSEQ Assay, a bias-controlled multiplex PCR. Turning to the authors' computational methods: Nucleated cell counts per sample were estimated from amplification of reference gene primers within the assay. To quantify the absolute abundance of each unique TCRbeta CDR3 rearrangement, sequence reads were collapsed and filtered. For each sample, productive Simpson clonality was calculated as the square root of Simpson's diversity index over productive rearrangements. Held by TCRdb, this immuneACCESS table contains in-frame sequences only and omits some clones. Under half of the omission traces to an unresolved V gene where checked; the cause of the rest is unknown. Clonal size and the V and J genes are those of that table, whereas D and trimming came from the DNA. The sample has around 240,000 clones on record, about 80% of them singletons. The biggest ten clones account for under 2% of the sample.

The study at large found these results: The quantity of clinical and demographic metadata differed by source and by participant and was supplied without curation.

The collaborating institutions used their own protocols to collect whole blood in K2EDTA tubes. For TCRbeta analysis, collaborators shipped samples as frozen whole blood, isolated PBMCs, or DNA extracted from either of those sample types. Sequenced input: peripheral blood. This receptor was taken from a woman aged 80 or over with acute or convalescent COVID-19. This chain is built from TRBV2 and TRBJ2-1, with TRBD1 tentatively as D gene (5 bases match). The DNA reads as follows: TGTGCCAGCAGTGGGGTAGGGGCAGGCGAGTTCTTC. Protein translation: CASSGVGAGEFF.